The source of this T cell receptor (beta chain) is a study of siplizumab effects on memory and regulatory T cells. The method was immunoSEQ multiplex PCR; TCRdb's version includes in-frame clones alone and lacks a portion of them. In the table there are approximately 100,000 clones, 85% to 95% of which are singletons. V lost 2 bases and J 5 bases, leaving 13 bases between the germline ends. The CDR3 has 15 residues. Germline lookup yields CDR1 MNHNS and CDR2 SASEGT. Sequencing used non-Treg CD4+ T cells sorted from blood. The receptor comes from a human donor in good health. The V and J genes are TRBV6-1 and TRBJ2-1; tentatively, D is TRBD1 or TRBD2 (5 bases each). The CDR3 loop is CASSEYGGANNEQFF. CDR3 nucleotide sequence: TGTGCCAGCAGTGAATATGGGGGAGCAAACAATGAGCAGTTCTTC.